The 24 T cell receptor beta chains below come from one sample, sequenced in a study of blood T cell repertoires in COVID-19. Libraries were prepared by immunoSEQ multiplex PCR; TCRdb keeps only in-frame clonotypes and omits some of them. The repertoire holds approximately 61,000 clones, with around nine tenths as singletons. Material: peripheral blood. Receptors were obtained from an elderly woman with active COVID-19.

This clone was seen a few times. The V call is TRBV7-2, the J call TRBJ2-5; TRBD1 is a possible D gene (6 bases). V lost 2 bases, J lost 5 bases, and 9 bases lay in between. CDR1 is SGHTA, CDR2 FQGNSA, per germline. The CDR3 runs 13 residues. CDR3 sequence reads: CASSLNREETQYF. The CDR3 region has the DNA TGTGCCAGCAGCTTAAACAGGGAGGAGACCCAGTACTTC. Full variable domain (rest looked up from reference TRBV7-2 and TRBJ2-5): GAGVSQSPSNKVTEKGKDVELRCDPISGHTALYWYRQSLGQGLEFLIYFQGNSAPDKSGLPSDRFSAERTGGSVSTLTIQRTQQEDSAVYLCASSLNREETQYFGPGTRLLVL.

Only a few counts were recorded for this clone. The same CDR3 also results from other DNA sequences found in this sample. V usage is TRBV27 and J usage is TRBJ2-7; 9 bases line up with TRBD2. Germline lookup yields CDR1 MNHEY and CDR2 SMNVEV (reference sequence). Trimming at V came to 9 bases and at J to 0 bases, leaving 6 bases not matched to a gene. The CDR3 consists of 14 residues. The CDR3 loop is CASRSGGSSYEQYF. CDR3 DNA sequence: TGTGCCAGTCGCAGCGGGGGGTCCTCCTACGAGCAGTACTTC.

The rearrangement joins TRBV27 to TRBJ1-2; D perhaps matches TRBD1 (5 bases). CDR1 and CDR2 (germline): MNHEY, SMNVEV (reference sequence). The CDR3 is 15 residues long. Between the trimmed V and J ends, which lost 6 bases and 2 bases, there was a span of 16 bases. CDR3 in amino acids: CASSRLDTLNYGYTF. CDR3 DNA: TGTGCCAGCAGCCGACTGGACACCCTCAACTATGGCTACACCTTC.

V is TRBV7-2 and J is TRBJ1-2, with D possibly TRBD1 on 5 matching bases. Germline CDR1 SGHTA, CDR2 FQGNSA. V lost 5 bases and J 4 bases, leaving 17 bases between the germline ends. The CDR3 is 15 residues long. The CDR3 bases are TGTGCCAGCAGCCTTCAAAGCGGGACGGCCTATGGCTACACCTTC. Translation gives CASSLQSGTAYGYTF. The complete variable domain, with remaining parts taken from reference TRBV7-2 and TRBJ1-2, reads GAGVSQSPSNKVTEKGKDVELRCDPISGHTALYWYRQSLGQGLEFLIYFQGNSAPDKSGLPSDRFSAERTGGSVSTLTIQRTQQEDSAVYLCASSLQSGTAYGYTFGSGTRLTVV.

This chain links TRBV3-1 (or the pseudogene TRBV3-2) with TRBJ2-3; TRBD2 aligns across 9 bases. Germline V CDR1 and CDR2: LGHDT, YNNKEL (reference sequence). The CDR3 has 17 amino acids. V was pared by 0 bases and J by 5 bases, with 9 bases of the junction left unmatched. In DNA, the CDR3 is TGTGCCAGCAGCCAAGATCTGGCGGGGGGGCAAGAAGATACGCAGTATTTT. As protein: CASSQDLAGGQEDTQYF.

The genes are TRBV5-6 and TRBJ1-3, with D perhaps TRBD1 (6 bases). CDR1 and CDR2 (germline): SGHDT, YYEEEE. This CDR3 is built from 18 residues. V lost 4 bases and J lost 6, with 26 bases in between. CDR3 sequence reads: CASSPLGRGEVEENTIYF. In DNA form, the CDR3 reads TGTGCCAGCAGCCCCTTGGGCAGGGGTGAGGTAGAAGAAAACACCATATATTTT.

The V gene is TRBV9, the J gene TRBJ2-1, with a tentative D call TRBD2 (6 bases). The germline gives CDR1 SGDLS, CDR2 YYNGEE. Trimming took 4 bases from V and 0 from J, leaving 11 bases between them. This CDR3 contains 15 residues. DNA for the CDR3: TGTGCCAGCAGCCCCGGGACTGGCTCCTACAATGAGCAGTTCTTC. Translating gives CASSPGTGSYNEQFF. The complete variable domain, with remaining parts taken from reference TRBV9 and TRBJ2-1, reads DSGVTQTPKHLITATGQRVTLRCSPRSGDLSVYWYQQSLDQGLQFLIQYYNGEERAKGNILERFSAQQFPDLHSELNLSSLELGDSALYFCASSPGTGSYNEQFFGPGTRLTVL.

The chain links TRBV5-5 to TRBJ1-6, with D possibly matching TRBD1 (5 bases). Trimming removed 2 bases at V and 9 bases at J, with 15 bases between. The CDR3 covers 15 residues. The germline V gene has CDR1 SGHKS and CDR2 YYEKEE (reference sequence). In DNA form, the CDR3 reads TGTGCCAGCAGCTTAGGTGGCAGGGCAGGTTCACCCCTCCACTTT. Encoded protein: CASSLGGRAGSPLHF.

V gene TRBV4-3 combines with J gene TRBJ1-5; D is perhaps TRBD1 (5 bases). Deletions cut 4 bases from V and 4 bases from J, with 14 bases between. The germline gives CDR1 LGHNA, CDR2 YSLEER. The CDR3 runs to 15 residues. The CDR3 here is CASSLRSGGNQPQHF. CDR3 coding DNA: TGCGCCAGCAGCCTAAGATCGGGGGGTAATCAGCCCCAGCATTTT.

V is TRBV10-3 and J is TRBJ2-7; 13 bases fit TRBD2. The CDR3 is made up of 15 amino acids. Trimming cost V 4 bases and J 6 bases; bases outside gene matches: 6. Germline lookup yields CDR1 ENHRY and CDR2 SYGVKD. The DNA of the CDR3 is TGTGCCATCAGTGCGACTAGCGGGGGGTTCAGCGAGCAGTACTTC. Its protein product is CAISATSGGFSEQYF.

The chain carries TRBV9 and TRBJ2-7; 9 bases match TRBD2. V gave up 0 bases and J gave up 12 bases; unmatched junction bases: 10. Germline V gene data show CDR1 as SGDLS and CDR2 as YYNGEE. The CDR3 contains 14 residues. CDR3 region: CASSVVSSGAPMYF. Written as DNA, the CDR3 is TGTGCCAGCAGCGTAGTATCTAGCGGGGCCCCGATGTACTTC.

The chain joins TRBV10-3 to TRBJ2-5; D may be TRBD2 (5 bases). The V gene's germline CDR1 is ENHRY and CDR2 SYGVKD. The V end lost 6 bases, the J end lost 5 bases, and 16 bases lay between the germline ends. This CDR3 has 14 amino acids. The CDR3 coding sequence is TGTGCCATCAGGGCAGGTAGCGAGGGCGAGACCCAGTACTTC. Translated, it gives CAIRAGSEGETQYF.

The chain employs TRBV7-2 and TRBJ2-5; the match to TRBD2 covers 8 bases. V lost 4 bases to trimming and J lost 5 bases; unmatched junction nucleotides: 6. CDR1 is SGHTA and CDR2 is FQGNSA in the germline V gene. This CDR3 has 14 amino acids. The CDR3 nucleotides are TGTGCCAGCAGCTCCGGGGTAGCGGGGGAGACCCAGTACTTC. Amino acid sequence: CASSSGVAGETQYF.

The CDR3 loop reads CASSYADPSGANVLTF. The CDR3 region has the DNA TGTGCCAGCAGTTACGCAGATCCCTCTGGGGCCAACGTCCTGACTTTC. The V and J genes are TRBV6-6 and TRBJ2-6, with unresolved D. From germline, CDR1 is MNHNY and CDR2 SVGAGI (reference sequence). The CDR3 totals 16 residues. V was cut by 2 bases and J by 0 bases, with 8 bases left in between.

The chain combines TRBV7-3 with TRBJ1-6; D gene unclear. Germline V CDR1 and CDR2: SGHTA, FQGTGA. V lost 0 bases to trimming and J lost 6 bases, with 9 bases between them. This CDR3 region has 15 residues. In nucleotides, the CDR3 is TGTGCCAGCAGCTTAACGGGCAGTACTAATTCACCCCTCCACTTT. It encodes CASSLTGSTNSPLHF. The full variable domain, completed using reference TRBV7-3 and TRBJ1-6, is GAGVSQTPSNKVTEKGKYVELRCDPISGHTALYWYRQSLGQGPEFLIYFQGTGAADDSGLPNDRFFAVRPEGSVSTLKIQRTERGDSAVYLCASSLTGSTNSPLHFGNGTRLTVT.

The rearrangement joins TRBV10-3 to TRBJ1-2, with a tentative D call TRBD1 (6 bases). Germline CDR1 is ENHRY and CDR2 is SYGVKD. The CDR3 spans 15 residues. V was shortened by 6 bases and J by 8 bases, with 22 bases between the two germline ends. The CDR3 nucleotides are TGTGCCATCAGCAGAAACGCCCCAGGGGCGGGCGGCTACACCTTC. Its protein is CAISRNAPGAGGYTF.

The V call is TRBV4-3, the J call TRBJ1-2; possible D gene TRBD1, 5 bases. The CDR3 length is 16 residues. Germline CDR1 and CDR2: LGHNA and YSLEER. V shed 0 bases and J shed 4 bases, with 15 bases lying between them. This CDR3 is CASSQDIRRGGYGYTF. CDR3 sequence (DNA): TGCGCCAGCAGCCAAGACATTCGGCGGGGCGGCTATGGCTACACCTTC.

The rearrangement uses TRBV4-1 and TRBJ2-2; 7 bases match TRBD1. The CDR3 sequence is 14 residues long. CDR1 is MGHRA and CDR2 is YSYEKL in the germline V gene. V gave up 3 bases and J gave up 6 bases; unmatched junction bases: 4. CDR3 loop: CASSQQTGSGELFF. CDR3 nucleotide sequence: TGCGCCAGCAGCCAGCAGACAGGGTCCGGGGAGCTGTTTTTT.

The CDR3 DNA is TGTGCCAGCAGCTTGGGAGGAGGCGGCGGGGACGAGCAGTACTTC. Amino acid sequence: CASSLGGGGGDEQYF. The chain recombines TRBV7-2 with TRBJ2-7; TRBD2 might be the D (6 bases). V was shortened by 3 bases and J by 5 bases, with 17 bases between the two germline ends. Germline lookup yields CDR1 SGHTA and CDR2 FQGNSA. CDR3 length: 15 amino acids. The whole variable domain, filled in from reference TRBV7-2 and TRBJ2-7, reads GAGVSQSPSNKVTEKGKDVELRCDPISGHTALYWYRQSLGQGLEFLIYFQGNSAPDKSGLPSDRFSAERTGGSVSTLTIQRTQQEDSAVYLCASSLGGGGGDEQYFGPGTRLTVT.

The CDR3 DNA is TGCGCCAGCAGCGGGACACCGACGGGCAATCAGCCCCAGCATTTT. Encoded protein: CASSGTPTGNQPQHF. The chain joins TRBV4-1 to TRBJ1-5; D perhaps matches TRBD1 (6 bases). The CDR3 has 15 amino acids. V gave up 5 bases and J gave up 2 bases, with 13 bases separating them. The germline V gene encodes CDR1 MGHRA and CDR2 YSYEKL.

The chain combines TRBV19 with TRBJ2-4; D perhaps matches TRBD1 (5 bases). There are 16 residues in the CDR3. Germline V CDR1 and CDR2: LNHDA, SQIVND (reference sequence). V dropped 5 bases and J dropped 0 bases, with 14 bases sitting between them. CDR3 DNA sequence: TGTGCCAGTAGTGACGAACGGACACTAGCCAAAAACATTCAGTACTTC. Amino acid sequence: CASSDERTLAKNIQYF.

J is TRBJ1-2 and V is TRBV5-1, with 9 bases fitting TRBD1. Germline CDR1 is SGHRS and CDR2 is YFSETQ. J was trimmed by 6 bases and V by 0 bases; bases with no gene match: 0. There are 13 residues in the CDR3. The CDR3 reads CASSLGTGDGYTF. CDR3 nucleotides: TGCGCCAGCAGCTTGGGGACAGGGGATGGCTACACCTTC.

In DNA form, the CDR3 reads TGTGCCAGCAGCACGGACAGCCCCTACGAGCAGTACTTC. Its translation: CASSTDSPYEQYF. The chain carries TRBV11-2 and TRBJ2-7; possibly TRBD1 for D (6 bases). CDR3 length equals 13 residues. Germline-derived CDR1 and CDR2 are SGHAT and FQNNGV. Trimming pared 5 bases from V and 2 bases from J, leaving 10 bases between.

The rearrangement joins TRBV7-3 to TRBJ2-5; possibly TRBD2 for D (7 bases). The CDR3 consists of 16 residues. Deletions cut 5 bases from V and 4 bases from J, with 20 bases between. Looked up from germline, CDR1 is SGHTA and CDR2 is FQGTGA. The CDR3 DNA follows: TGTGCCAGCAGCCAGACGAGACGGGGGGCAGGAGAGACCCAGTACTTC. Translated: CASSQTRRGAGETQYF.